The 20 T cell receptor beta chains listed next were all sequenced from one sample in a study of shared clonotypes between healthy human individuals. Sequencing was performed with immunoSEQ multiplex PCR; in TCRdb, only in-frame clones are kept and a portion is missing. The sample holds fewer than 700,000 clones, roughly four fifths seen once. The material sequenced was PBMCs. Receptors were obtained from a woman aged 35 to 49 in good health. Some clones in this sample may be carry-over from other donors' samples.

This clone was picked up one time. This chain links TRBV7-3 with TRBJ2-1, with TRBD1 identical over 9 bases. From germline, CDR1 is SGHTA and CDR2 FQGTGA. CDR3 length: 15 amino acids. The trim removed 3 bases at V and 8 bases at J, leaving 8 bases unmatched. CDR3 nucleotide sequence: TGTGCCAGCAGCTTGGGGGACAGGGACCTCGATGAGCAGTTCTTC. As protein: CASSLGDRDLDEQFF.

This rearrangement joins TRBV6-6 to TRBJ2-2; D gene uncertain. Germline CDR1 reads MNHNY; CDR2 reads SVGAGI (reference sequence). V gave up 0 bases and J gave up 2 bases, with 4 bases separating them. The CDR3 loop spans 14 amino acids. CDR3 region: CASSYSPNTGELFF. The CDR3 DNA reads TGTGCCAGCAGTTACTCCCCAAACACCGGGGAGCTGTTTTTT.

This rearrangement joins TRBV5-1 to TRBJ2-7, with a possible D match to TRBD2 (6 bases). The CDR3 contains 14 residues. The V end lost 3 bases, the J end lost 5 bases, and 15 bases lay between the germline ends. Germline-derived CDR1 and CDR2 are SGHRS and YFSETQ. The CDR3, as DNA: TGCGCCAGCAGCTCGGCCGCGGGAAAGGACGAGCAGTACTTC. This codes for CASSSAAGKDEQYF.

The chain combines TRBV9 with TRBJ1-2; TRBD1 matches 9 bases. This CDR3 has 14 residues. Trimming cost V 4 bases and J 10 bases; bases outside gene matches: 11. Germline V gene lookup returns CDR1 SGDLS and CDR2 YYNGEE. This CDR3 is CASSSIGQGSDYTF. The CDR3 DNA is TGTGCCAGCAGCTCAATCGGACAGGGGAGTGACTACACCTTC. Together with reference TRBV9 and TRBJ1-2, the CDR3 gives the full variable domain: DSGVTQTPKHLITATGQRVTLRCSPRSGDLSVYWYQQSLDQGLQFLIQYYNGEERAKGNILERFSAQQFPDLHSELNLSSLELGDSALYFCASSSIGQGSDYTFGSGTRLTVV.

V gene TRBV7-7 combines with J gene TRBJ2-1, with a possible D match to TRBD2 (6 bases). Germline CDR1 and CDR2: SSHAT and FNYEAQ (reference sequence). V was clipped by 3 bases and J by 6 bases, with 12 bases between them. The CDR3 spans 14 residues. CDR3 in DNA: TGTGCCAGCAGCTTGGCGGGATCGAGCAATGAGCAGTTCTTC. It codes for CASSLAGSSNEQFF.

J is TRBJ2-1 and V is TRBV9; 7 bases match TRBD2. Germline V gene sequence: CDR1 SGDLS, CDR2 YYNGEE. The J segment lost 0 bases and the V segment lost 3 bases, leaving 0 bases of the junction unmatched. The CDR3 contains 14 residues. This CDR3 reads CASSERDSYNEQFF. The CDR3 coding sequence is TGTGCCAGCAGCGAGCGGGACTCCTACAATGAGCAGTTCTTC.

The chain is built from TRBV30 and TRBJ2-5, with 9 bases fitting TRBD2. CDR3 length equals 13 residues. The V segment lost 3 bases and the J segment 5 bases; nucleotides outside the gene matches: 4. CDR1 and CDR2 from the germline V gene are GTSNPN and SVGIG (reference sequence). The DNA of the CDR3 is TGTGCCTGGAGAGCGGGAGGACGGGAGACCCAGTACTTC. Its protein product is CAWRAGGRETQYF.

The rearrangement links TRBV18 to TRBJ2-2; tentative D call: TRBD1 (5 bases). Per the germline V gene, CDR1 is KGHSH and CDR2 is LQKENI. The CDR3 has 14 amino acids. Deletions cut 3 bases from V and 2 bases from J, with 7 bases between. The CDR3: CASSPRANTGELFF. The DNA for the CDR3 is TGTGCCAGCTCACCCAGGGCCAACACCGGGGAGCTGTTTTTT.

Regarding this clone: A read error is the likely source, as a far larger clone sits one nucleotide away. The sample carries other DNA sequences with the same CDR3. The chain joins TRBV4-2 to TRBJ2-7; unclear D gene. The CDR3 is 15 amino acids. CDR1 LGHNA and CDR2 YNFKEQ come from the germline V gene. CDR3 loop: CASSQEGDVSYEQYF. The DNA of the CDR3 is TGTGCCAGCAGCCAAGAAGGAGATGTATCCTACGAGCAGTACTTT.

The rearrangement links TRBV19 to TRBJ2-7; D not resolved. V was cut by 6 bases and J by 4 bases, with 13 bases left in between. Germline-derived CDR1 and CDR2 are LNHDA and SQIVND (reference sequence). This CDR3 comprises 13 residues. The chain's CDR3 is CASSMFLGYEQYF. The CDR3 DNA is TGTGCCAGTAGCATGTTTTTGGGGTACGAGCAGTACTTC.

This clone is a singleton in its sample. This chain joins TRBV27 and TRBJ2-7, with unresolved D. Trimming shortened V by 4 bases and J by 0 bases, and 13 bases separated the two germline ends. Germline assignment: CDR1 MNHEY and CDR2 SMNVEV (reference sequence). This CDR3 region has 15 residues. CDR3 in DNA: TGTGCCAGCAGTTGTCCGGGCGATAGCTCCTACGAGCAGTACTTC. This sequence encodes CASSCPGDSSYEQYF.

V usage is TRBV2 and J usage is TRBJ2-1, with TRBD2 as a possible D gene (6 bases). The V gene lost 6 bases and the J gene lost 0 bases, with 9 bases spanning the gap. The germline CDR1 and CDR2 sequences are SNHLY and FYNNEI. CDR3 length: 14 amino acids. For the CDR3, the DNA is TGTGCCAGCAGGAGAGCGGGCTCCTACAATGAGCAGTTCTTC. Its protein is CASRRAGSYNEQFF.

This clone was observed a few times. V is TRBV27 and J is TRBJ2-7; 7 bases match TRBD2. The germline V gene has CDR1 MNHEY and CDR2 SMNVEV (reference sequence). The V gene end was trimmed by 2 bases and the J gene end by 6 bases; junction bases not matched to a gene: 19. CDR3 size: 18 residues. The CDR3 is CASSLLLGGSSAPGEQYF. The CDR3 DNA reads TGTGCCAGCAGTTTACTCTTGGGGGGGAGTTCGGCCCCGGGCGAGCAGTACTTC.

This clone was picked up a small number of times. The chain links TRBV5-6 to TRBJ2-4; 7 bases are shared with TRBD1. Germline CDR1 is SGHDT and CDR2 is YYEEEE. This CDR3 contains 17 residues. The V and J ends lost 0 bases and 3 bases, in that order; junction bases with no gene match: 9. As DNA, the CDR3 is TGTGCCAGCAGCTTGGTGGGGCTAGGGGGCCGCAAAAACATTCAGTACTTC. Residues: CASSLVGLGGRKNIQYF.

CDR3 sequence reads: CASSLGARNEQFF. Here the CDR3 DNA reads TGTGCCAGCAGCTTAGGGGCAAGGAATGAGCAGTTCTTC. The chain uses TRBV7-2 and TRBJ2-1; no reliable D call. From germline, CDR1 is SGHTA and CDR2 FQGNSA. The CDR3 covers 13 residues. V lost 1 base, J lost 7 bases, and 8 bases lay in between.

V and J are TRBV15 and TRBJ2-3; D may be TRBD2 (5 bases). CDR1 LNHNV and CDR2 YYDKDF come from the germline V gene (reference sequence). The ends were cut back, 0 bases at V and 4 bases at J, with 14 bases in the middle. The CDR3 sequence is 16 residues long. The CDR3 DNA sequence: TGTGCCACCAGCAGAGATCGGGCGGGCGCCCCAGATACGCAGTATTTT. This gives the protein CATSRDRAGAPDTQYF.

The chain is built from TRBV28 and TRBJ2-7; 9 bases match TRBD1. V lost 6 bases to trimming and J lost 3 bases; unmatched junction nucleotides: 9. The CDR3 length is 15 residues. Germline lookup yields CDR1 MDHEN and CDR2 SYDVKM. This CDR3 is CASSLPPGQGYEQYF. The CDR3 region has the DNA TGTGCCAGCAGCCTCCCCCCGGGACAGGGCTACGAGCAGTACTTC.

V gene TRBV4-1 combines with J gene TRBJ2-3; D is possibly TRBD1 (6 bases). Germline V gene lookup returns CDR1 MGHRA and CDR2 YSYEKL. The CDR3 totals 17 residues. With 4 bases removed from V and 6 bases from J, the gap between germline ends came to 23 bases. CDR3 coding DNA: TGCGCCAGCAGCCCCACCACAGGGCAGGTTTTCTCGGATACGCAGTATTTT. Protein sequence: CASSPTTGQVFSDTQYF.

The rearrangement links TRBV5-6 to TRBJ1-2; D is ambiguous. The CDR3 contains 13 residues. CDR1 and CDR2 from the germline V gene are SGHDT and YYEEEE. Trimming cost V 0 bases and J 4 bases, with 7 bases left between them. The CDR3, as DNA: TGTGCCAGCAGCTTGGCCGGATCCTATGGCTACACCTTC. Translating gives CASSLAGSYGYTF.

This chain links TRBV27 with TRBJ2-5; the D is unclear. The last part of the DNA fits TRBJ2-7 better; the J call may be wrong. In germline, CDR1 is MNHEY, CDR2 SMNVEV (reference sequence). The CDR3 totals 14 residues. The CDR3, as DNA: TGTGCCAGCAGTTTGACGACTTACAAGGACGAGCAGTACTTC. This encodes CASSLTTYKDEQYF.